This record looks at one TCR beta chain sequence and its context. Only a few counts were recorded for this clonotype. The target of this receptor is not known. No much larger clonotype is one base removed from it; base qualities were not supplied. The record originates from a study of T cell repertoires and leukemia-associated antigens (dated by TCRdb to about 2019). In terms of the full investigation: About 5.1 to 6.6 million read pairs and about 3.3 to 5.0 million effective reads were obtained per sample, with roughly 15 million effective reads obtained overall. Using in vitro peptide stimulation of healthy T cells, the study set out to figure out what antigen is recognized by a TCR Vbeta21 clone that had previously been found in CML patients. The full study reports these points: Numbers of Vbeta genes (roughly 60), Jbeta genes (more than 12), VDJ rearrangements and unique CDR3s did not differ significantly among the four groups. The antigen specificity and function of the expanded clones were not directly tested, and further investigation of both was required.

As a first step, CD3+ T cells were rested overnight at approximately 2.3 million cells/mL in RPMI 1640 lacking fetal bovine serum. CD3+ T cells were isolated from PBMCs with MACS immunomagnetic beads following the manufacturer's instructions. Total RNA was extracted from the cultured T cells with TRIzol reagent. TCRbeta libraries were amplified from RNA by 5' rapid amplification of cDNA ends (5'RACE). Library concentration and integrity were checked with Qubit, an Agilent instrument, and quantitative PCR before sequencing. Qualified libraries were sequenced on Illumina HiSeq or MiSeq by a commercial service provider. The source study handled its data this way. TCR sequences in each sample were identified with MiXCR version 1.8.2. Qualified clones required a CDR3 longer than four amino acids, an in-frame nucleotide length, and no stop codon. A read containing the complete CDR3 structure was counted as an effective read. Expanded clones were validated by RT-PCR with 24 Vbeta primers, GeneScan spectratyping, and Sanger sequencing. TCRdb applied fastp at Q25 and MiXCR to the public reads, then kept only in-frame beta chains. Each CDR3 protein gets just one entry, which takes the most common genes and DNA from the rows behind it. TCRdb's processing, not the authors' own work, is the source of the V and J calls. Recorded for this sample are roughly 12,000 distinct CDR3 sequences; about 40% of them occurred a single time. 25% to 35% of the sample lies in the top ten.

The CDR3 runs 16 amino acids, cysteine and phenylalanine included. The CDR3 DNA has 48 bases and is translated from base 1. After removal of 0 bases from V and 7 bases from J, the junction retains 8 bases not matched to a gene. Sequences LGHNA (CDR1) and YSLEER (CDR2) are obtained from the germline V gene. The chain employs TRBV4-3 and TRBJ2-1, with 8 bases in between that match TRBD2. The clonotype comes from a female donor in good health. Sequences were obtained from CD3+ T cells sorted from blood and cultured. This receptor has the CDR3 CASSQESSGCYNEQFF. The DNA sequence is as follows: TGCGCCAGCAGCCAAGAATCTAGCGGGTGCTATAATGAGCAGTTCTTC.